This T cell receptor beta chain derives from a study of T cells in localized non-small cell lung cancer. The germline CDR1 and CDR2 sequences are MDHEN and SYDVKM. Trimming stripped 8 bases from V and 0 bases from J, with 16 bases between. The CDR3 consists of 15 residues. The repertoire was sequenced with immunoSEQ multiplex PCR; TCRdb's copy has only in-frame clones and lacks some. The sample contains about 39,000 clones, roughly 77% of which appear only once. This sequence originates from a woman aged 40-70 years with stage II squamous cell lung carcinoma. Sequenced material: PBMCs, taken before any cancer treatment. The V call is TRBV28, the J call TRBJ1-1; the D gene is possibly TRBD1 (6 bases). CDR3 loop: CASRWGGSLNTEAFF. The CDR3 nucleotides read TGTGCCAGCCGGTGGGGGGGCTCCTTGAACACTGAAGCTTTCTTT.